Shown below are 29 T cell receptor beta chains from a single sample sequenced in a study of early T cells in non-severe SARS-CoV-2 infection. Via MiXCR, TCRdb re-called the 5' RACE reads, giving one row per CDR3 protein. The sample has 65,000 to 95,000 distinct CDR3 sequences, 16% seen once. The sample consisted of whole blood. The source is an adult who was a healthcare worker with PCR-confirmed SARS-CoV-2 infection or an uninfected control (not recorded which).

This clonotype was seen more than once but under ten times. The chain couples TRBV19 to TRBJ2-3, with 12 bases fitting TRBD2. J was trimmed by 2 bases and V by 6 bases; bases with no gene match: 3. In germline, CDR1 is LNHDA, CDR2 SQIVND (reference sequence). This CDR3 spans 15 amino acids. DNA for the CDR3: TGTGCCAGTAGCGGACTAGCGGGGCTCACAGATACGCAGTATTTT. Translation gives CASSGLAGLTDTQYF. The full variable domain, rest sourced from reference TRBV19 and TRBJ2-3, is DGGITQSPKYLFRKEGQNVTLSCEQNLNHDAMYWYRQDPGQGLRLIYYSQIVNDFQKGDIAEGYSVSREKKESFPLTVTSAQKNPTAFYLCASSGLAGLTDTQYFGPGTRLTVL.

In this sample, this clonotype turned up a few times. The chain carries TRBV28 and TRBJ1-5, with D unclear. In germline, CDR1 is MDHEN, CDR2 SYDVKM. CDR3 length: 15 residues. Between the trimmed V and J ends, which lost 3 bases and 3 bases, there was a span of 12 bases. DNA for the CDR3: TGTGCCAGCAGTTTCGGGCAGGTTTACAATCAGCCCCAGCATTTT. This translates into CASSFGQVYNQPQHF. Drawing the rest from reference TRBV28 and TRBJ1-5, the complete variable domain is DVKVTQSSRYLVKRTGEKVFLECVQDMDHENMFWYRQDPGLGLRLIYFSYDVKMKEKGDIPEGYSVSREKKERFSLILESASTNQTSMYLCASSFGQVYNQPQHFGDGTRLSIL.

This clonotype has a count of ten or more. The chain links TRBV7-2 to TRBJ1-2, with 9 positions matching TRBD1. V was pared by 4 bases and J by 8 bases, with 11 bases of the junction left unmatched. This CDR3 has 15 residues. Germline V gene lookup returns CDR1 SGHTA and CDR2 FQGNSA. The DNA for the CDR3 is TGTGCCAGCAGCTCCCTGTCCTGGACAGGGGAAGGCTACACCTTC. Translating it yields CASSSLSWTGEGYTF.

CDR3 loop: CASSYTVFSGANVLTF. The CDR3 DNA reads as TGTGCCAGCAGTTATACGGTTTTCTCTGGGGCCAACGTCCTGACTTTC. V gene TRBV6-5 combines with J gene TRBJ2-6; unclear D gene. Germline lookup yields CDR1 MNHEY and CDR2 SVGAGI. The CDR3 totals 16 residues. V was trimmed by 3 bases and J by 0 bases, leaving 9 bases between them.

The rearrangement joins TRBV6-5 to TRBJ2-2, with D possibly being TRBD2 (5 bases). This CDR3 has 11 residues. The V gene's germline CDR1 is MNHEY and CDR2 SVGAGI. V gave up 6 bases and J gave up 8 bases, with 7 bases separating them. This CDR3 is CASRREGELFF. The DNA for the CDR3 is TGTGCCAGCAGGAGGGAGGGGGAGCTGTTTTTT.

The table lists this clonotype with a few counts. The rearrangement links TRBV11-2 to TRBJ2-7; no definite D call. The CDR3 spans 12 residues. The germline V gene has CDR1 SGHAT and CDR2 FQNNGV. V was cut by 4 bases and J by 7 bases, with 11 bases left in between. The CDR3 DNA follows: TGTGCCAGCAGCTCCGGTCTCCTAGAGCAGTACTTC. Protein sequence: CASSSGLLEQYF.

This clonotype turned up a few times. The J gene is TRBJ1-2, the V gene TRBV19; D is uncertain. The V end lost 4 bases, the J end lost 2 bases, and 5 bases lay between the germline ends. This CDR3 contains 12 residues. In germline, CDR1 is LNHDA, CDR2 SQIVND (reference sequence). CDR3 loop: CASSNGNYGYTF. Here the CDR3 DNA reads TGTGCCAGTAGTAATGGAAACTATGGCTACACCTTC.

A few counts support this clonotype. V is TRBV18 and J is TRBJ1-1, with D unclear. V gave up 3 bases and J gave up 2 bases, with 7 bases separating them. This CDR3 has 13 amino acids. The germline gives CDR1 KGHSH, CDR2 LQKENI. CDR3 coding DNA: TGTGCCAGCTCACCCTTACTAAACACTGAAGCTTTCTTT. This encodes CASSPLLNTEAFF. Supplemented by reference TRBV18 and TRBJ1-1, the full variable domain reads NAGVMQNPRHLVRRRGQEARLRCSPMKGHSHVYWYRQLPEEGLKFMVYLQKENIIDESGMPKERFSAEFPKEGPSILRIQQVVRGDSAAYFCASSPLLNTEAFFGQGTRLTVV.

This clonotype was counted a few times. The V and J genes are TRBV29-1 and TRBJ2-1; TRBD1 agrees at 9 bases. This CDR3 is 14 amino acids long. Germline V gives CDR1 SQVTM, CDR2 ANQGSEA. Trimming cost V 5 bases and J 6 bases; bases outside gene matches: 8. The CDR3 DNA is TGCAGCGTTCAGTCCGGGACAGGGATCAATGAGCAGTTCTTC. Encoded protein: CSVQSGTGINEQFF.

This clonotype was detected only a few times. CDR3 region: CASSGQGKYNEQFF. In nucleotides, the CDR3 is TGTGCCAGCAGTGGACAGGGAAAATACAATGAGCAGTTCTTC. The genes are TRBV2 and TRBJ2-1, with TRBD1 matching 7 bases. In germline, CDR1 is SNHLY, CDR2 FYNNEI. Losses at the gene ends were 4 bases for V and 4 bases for J; bases not matched to a gene: 4. The CDR3 extends over 14 amino acids.

This clonotype was seen a few times. The J gene is TRBJ2-5, the V gene TRBV7-9, with D unresolved. Germline values: CDR1 SEHNR, CDR2 FQNEAQ (reference sequence). Trimming removed 5 bases at V and 5 bases at J, with 21 bases between. CDR3 length equals 16 residues. This CDR3 is CASSPVSPIRPETQYF. CDR3 sequence (DNA): TGTGCCAGCAGCCCAGTCTCTCCTATCCGACCGGAGACCCAGTACTTC.

CDR3 sequence: CSARGVNQPQHF. Here the CDR3 DNA reads TGCAGTGCTAGAGGGGTCAATCAGCCCCAGCATTTT. The chain combines TRBV20-1 with TRBJ1-5; no clear D gene. The germline gives CDR1 DFQATT, CDR2 SNEGSKA (reference sequence). The CDR3 runs 12 residues. The germline V and J ends were trimmed by 1 base and 3 bases, with 4 bases remaining between them.

V and J are TRBV5-5 and TRBJ1-5, with D possibly matching TRBD1 (6 bases). CDR3 length equals 16 residues. Germline V gene sequence: CDR1 SGHKS, CDR2 YYEKEE (reference sequence). V lost 2 bases and J 4 bases, leaving 16 bases between the germline ends. CDR3 protein: CASSFAGVERNQPQHF. The CDR3 nucleotides are TGTGCCAGCAGCTTTGCAGGGGTAGAGAGGAATCAGCCCCAGCATTTT.

This clonotype was counted ten times or more. This chain joins TRBV7-9 and TRBJ2-7; D uncertain. CDR1 is SEHNR, CDR2 FQNEAQ, per germline (reference sequence). V gave up 1 base and J gave up 4 bases, with 5 bases separating them. The CDR3 has 12 amino acids. The CDR3 here is CASSLVIYEQYF. CDR3 DNA sequence: TGTGCCAGCAGCTTAGTAATATACGAGCAGTACTTC. Using reference TRBV7-9 and TRBJ2-7 for the parts outside the CDR3, the full variable domain is DTGVSQNPRHKITKRGQNVTFRCDPISEHNRLYWYRQTLGQGPEFLTYFQNEAQLEKSRLLSDRFSAERPKGSFSTLEIQRTEQGDSAMYLCASSLVIYEQYFGPGTRLTVT.

This clonotype was observed a few times. The rearrangement uses TRBV6-5 and TRBJ2-3, with unresolved D. Germline CDR1 is MNHEY and CDR2 is SVGAGI. Trimming took off 0 bases at V and 2 bases at J, with 6 bases between the two ends. This CDR3 region has 14 residues. CDR3 nucleotides: TGTGCCAGCAGTTACTCTCCTATCACAGATACGCAGTATTTT. Amino acid sequence: CASSYSPITDTQYF.

This clonotype showed up just a few times. V usage is TRBV7-3 and J usage is TRBJ2-2; D call uncertain. The germline V gene encodes CDR1 SGHTA and CDR2 FQGTGA. The CDR3 contains 13 residues. V shed 1 base and J shed 8 bases, with 8 bases lying between them. The CDR3 protein is CASSLKSSGELFF. As DNA, the CDR3 is TGTGCCAGCAGCTTAAAGTCCTCAGGGGAGCTGTTTTTT.

This clonotype was seen at least ten times. The chain couples TRBV28 to TRBJ2-5; 9 positions match TRBD1. With 8 bases clipped from V and 5 bases from J, the junction kept 9 bases outside the gene matches. The CDR3 runs 14 residues. The V gene's germline CDR1 is MDHEN and CDR2 SYDVKM. This CDR3 reads CASVPGQGTETQYF. In nucleotides, the CDR3 is TGTGCCAGCGTCCCGGGACAGGGTACCGAGACCCAGTACTTC. The complete variable domain, with remaining parts taken from reference TRBV28 and TRBJ2-5, reads DVKVTQSSRYLVKRTGEKVFLECVQDMDHENMFWYRQDPGLGLRLIYFSYDVKMKEKGDIPEGYSVSREKKERFSLILESASTNQTSMYLCASVPGQGTETQYFGPGTRLLVL.

This clonotype was seen a few times. The chain uses TRBV24-1 and TRBJ1-5; maybe TRBD1 (5 bases). The V end was cut by 4 bases, the J end by 2 bases, with 8 bases between. Per germline, CDR1 KGHDR and CDR2 SFDVKD. The CDR3 runs 14 residues. The CDR3 spells CATSDTTGNQPQHF. In DNA, the CDR3 is TGTGCCACCAGTGACACGACAGGCAATCAGCCCCAGCATTTT.

At least ten counts were recorded for this clonotype. V usage is TRBV7-3 and J usage is TRBJ2-5; no clear D. The V gene lost 5 bases and the J gene lost 4 bases, with 11 bases spanning the gap. The V gene's germline CDR1 is SGHTA and CDR2 FQGTGA. There are 13 residues in the CDR3. The CDR3 loop reads CASSRSLGETQYF. The CDR3, as DNA: TGTGCCAGCAGCCGGAGCTTGGGAGAGACCCAGTACTTC.

The V gene is TRBV20-1, the J gene TRBJ1-3; the D is unclear. The CDR3 contains 13 residues. In germline, CDR1 is DFQATT, CDR2 SNEGSKA (reference sequence). V was trimmed by 3 bases and J by 4 bases, leaving 10 bases between them. The CDR3 DNA reads TGCAGTGCTAGCCCGGATCCGGGAAACACCATATATTTT. Its protein is CSASPDPGNTIYF.

The V call is TRBV11-3, the J call TRBJ2-3, with D possibly TRBD1 on 6 matching bases. The germline V and J ends were trimmed by 3 bases and 4 bases, with 17 bases remaining between them. The CDR3 runs 16 residues. CDR1 and CDR2 from the germline V gene are SGHNT and YENEEA. The CDR3 DNA is TGTGCCAGCAGCTTCAGGGGCCCTTCCCCCGCAGATACGCAGTATTTT. This codes for CASSFRGPSPADTQYF.

This clonotype has just a few counts. This rearrangement joins TRBV7-3 to TRBJ2-3, with D perhaps assigned TRBD1 or TRBD2 (6 bases each). Per the germline V gene, CDR1 is SGHTA and CDR2 is FQGTGA. The V end lost 1 base, the J end lost 3 bases, and 14 bases lay between the germline ends. This CDR3 comprises 16 residues. In DNA form, the CDR3 reads TGTGCCAGCAGCTTAAGAGGAGGGGGAGGTACAGATACGCAGTATTTT. Translating gives CASSLRGGGGTDTQYF.

This clonotype was seen more than once but under ten times. V gene TRBV18 combines with J gene TRBJ2-7, with TRBD1 as a possible D gene (7 bases). The CDR3 covers 16 residues. The germline V gene encodes CDR1 KGHSH and CDR2 LQKENI. V was shortened by 1 base and J by 1 base, with 14 bases between the two germline ends. The CDR3 DNA reads TGTGCCAGCTCACCACTTCCCGGGGGACAGTCCTACGAGCAGTACTTC. Its translation: CASSPLPGGQSYEQYF.

This clonotype was detected many times. This sequence joins TRBV29-1 and TRBJ2-5, with 7 bases fitting TRBD1. Germline trimming cut 4 bases from V and 1 base from J; bases unmatched to any gene: 9. The CDR3 length is 15 residues. CDR1 is SQVTM and CDR2 is ANQGSEA in the germline V gene. The CDR3 sequence: CSVAPWTGSQETQYF. The CDR3 coding sequence is TGCAGCGTTGCCCCCTGGACAGGCTCCCAAGAGACCCAGTACTTC.

This clonotype was picked up a small number of times. One junction end does not reproduce the germline sequence, and a read error may be involved. The J gene is TRBJ1-5, the V gene TRBV19, with D possibly TRBD1 on 5 matching bases. This CDR3 has 14 amino acids. The germline V gene encodes CDR1 LNHDA and CDR2 SQIVND (reference sequence). For the CDR3, the DNA is TGTGCCAGTAGTATAGACGCACAGGATCACCCCCAGCATTTT. It specifies CASSIDAQDHPQHF. The entire variable domain, with the rest obtained from reference TRBV19 and TRBJ1-5, is as follows: DGGITQSPKYLFRKEGQNVTLSCEQNLNHDAMYWYRQDPGQGLRLIYYSQIVNDFQKGDIAEGYSVSREKKESFPLTVTSAQKNPTAFYLCASSIDAQDHPQHFGDGTRLSIL.

V usage is TRBV20-1 and J usage is TRBJ1-4, with D possibly being TRBD1 (5 bases). The CDR3 extends over 15 amino acids. V was shortened by 0 bases and J by 7 bases, with 15 bases between the two germline ends. The germline gives CDR1 DFQATT, CDR2 SNEGSKA (reference sequence). The CDR3 reads CSARDPSTVSEKLFF. Written as DNA, the CDR3 is TGCAGTGCTAGAGATCCCTCGACAGTGAGTGAAAAACTGTTTTTT.

This clonotype has more than one count but fewer than ten. This likely comes from a read error, as the CDR3 has no conserved phenylalanine or tryptophan at its end. The genes are TRBV20-1 and TRBJ1-1; D ambiguous. This CDR3 spans 11 amino acids. Trimming took off 0 bases at V and 4 bases at J, with 3 bases between the two ends. CDR1 and CDR2 from the germline V gene are DFQATT and SNEGSKA (reference sequence). The CDR3 DNA follows: TGCAGTGCTAGAGAGACCACTGAAGCTTTCTCT. Translating it yields CSARETTEAFS.

Only a few counts were recorded for this clonotype. The chain employs TRBV12-3 or TRBV12-4 and TRBJ1-5; D ambiguous. V was clipped by 5 bases and J by 3 bases, with 14 bases between them. There are 15 residues in the CDR3. For the CDR3, the DNA is TGTGCCAGCAGTGTGGGAGACACCCTCAATCAGCCCCAGCATTTT. Protein sequence: CASSVGDTLNQPQHF.

This clonotype was recorded at least ten times. This chain links TRBV7-8 with TRBJ2-5, with TRBD2 identical over 15 bases. V lost 5 bases and J lost 7; bases outside the gene matches: 11. CDR3 length equals 17 residues. The germline V gene encodes CDR1 SGHVS and CDR2 FQNEAQ. The CDR3 DNA follows: TGTGCCAGCAGCGGTGGGACTAGCGGGAGGCTGGATGGGACCCAGTACTTC. Residues: CASSGGTSGRLDGTQYF. The full variable domain, rest sourced from reference TRBV7-8 and TRBJ2-5, is GAGVSQSPRYKVAKRGQDVALRCDPISGHVSLFWYQQALGQGPEFLTYFQNEAQLDKSGLPSDRFFAERPEGSVSTLKIQRTQQEDSAVYLCASSGGTSGRLDGTQYFGPGTRLLVL.